This T cell receptor beta chain derives from a study of vaccination effects on CD4 cells after COVID-19 (dated by TCRdb to 2022 to 2024). For the wider study: Across the study, the median time from the second dose to post-vaccine sampling was 72 days (range 14 to 241). A total of 10 COVID-19 convalescent patients and several SARS-CoV-2-naive healthy vaccine recipients were included in the full study. SARS-CoV-2 spike-specific CD4+ TCR repertoires from before and after mRNA vaccination were compared in COVID-19 convalescent patients and in infection-naive vaccine recipients. Cultures from other donors in the study were sequenced using the Oncomine TCR Beta short-read assay on an Illumina iSeq 100. Findings and caveats that apply to the study as a whole: Only a small number of convalescent patients were included, and no early post-infection timepoints were available, which limited the study. Marked clonal contraction was observed in both infection-induced and vaccine-induced clones at late post-vaccination timepoints, consistent with waning T cell responses. Among healthy vaccine recipients, nearly all vaccine-induced clones were SARS-CoV-2 mono-reactive, and just 1 of 255 was cross-reactive with common cold coronaviruses.

Receptor amplification or capture employed the immunoSEQ multiplex PCR assay. DNA from the CD4+ T cells that had been cultured and isolated underwent TCR beta CDR3 sequencing. Per the authors' processing: Non-productive TCR sequences were removed and reads were trimmed to the CDR3 region, keeping CDR3s of at least 7 amino acids. Antigen-specific clonotypes were identified with the MANAFEST web app by comparing expansion in peptide wells against reference cultures. To be called positive, a clone needed expansion at FDR<0.05 compared with the reference and with all other wells, an odds ratio greater than 5, and a frequency greater than 0.1% in two replicate wells. A clonotype was defined as cross-reactive if the clonotype was significantly expanded both in SARS-CoV-2 spike wells and in at least one common cold coronavirus spike condition. Using the stringdist R package, CDR3 similarity was measured by Levenshtein distance, and unrooted trees were constructed with ape in R 3.6.1. TCRdb holds this immuneACCESS table with in-frame rearrangements only. Some clones are missing; in checked studies, unresolved V genes explain under half, and the rest has no known cause. V and J calls and clone size are given by that table; D and trimming were obtained from the DNA. Across this sample there are 67,000 or so clones, with about 81% seen only once. Of the sample, 1.2% is held by the ten largest clones.

The germline V gene supplies CDR1 MNHNS and CDR2 SASEGT. The CDR3 measures 13 amino acids from cysteine to phenylalanine. Only the CDR3 region is kept as DNA, spanning 39 bases read in frame from base 1. The V end loses 0 bases and the J end loses 7 bases, and a stretch of 9 bases separates them. Notes on this clone: Its recognized antigen is unknown. Base quality data are lacking; no much larger clone is found one base away.

The ViraFEST assay stimulated PBMC with viral peptide pools and then used TCR sequencing to identify antigen-specific CD4+ T cell clonotypes by expansion. After around ten days of culture, CD4+ T cells were isolated with the EasySep CD4+ T cell isolation kit. Each participant received two doses of an mRNA SARS-CoV-2 vaccine, either BNT162b2 or mRNA-1273. Healthy vaccine recipients had no prior SARS-CoV-2 infection, confirmed by negative nucleocapsid antibodies before and after vaccination. About 2.2 million PBMC per well were cultured in IMDM with roughly 5% human AB serum, roughly 10 IU/ml IL-2 and gentamicin, plus 10 ug/ml peptides. On days 3 and 7, half of the culture medium was replaced with fresh IL-2-containing medium. Unless noted otherwise, every peptide stimulation condition was grown in triplicate wells. Using Ficoll-Paque Plus gradient centrifugation, PBMC were separated from whole blood and then either used fresh or cryopreserved at -140C. The spike proteins of SARS-CoV-2 and of the common cold coronaviruses HCoV-NL63, HCoV-OC43 and HCoV-229E were spanned by overlapping peptide pools. The QIAamp micro DNA kit was used to extract genomic DNA from the cultured CD4+ T cells.

This sequence uses TRBV6-1 and TRBJ1-2, with an unclear D gene assignment. This material consisted of CD4+ T cells from PBMCs cultured with HCoV-229E spike peptides, taken after COVID-19 vaccination. Taken with the paper, the label for cell subset or site translates to: HCoV-229E spike overlapping peptide pool stimulation. This sequence was found in a human donor who received a COVID-19 vaccine. The nucleotide sequence is given as TGTGCCAGCAGTGAAGCCCGTGTGGGTGGCTACACCTTC. This gives the protein CASSEARVGGYTF.